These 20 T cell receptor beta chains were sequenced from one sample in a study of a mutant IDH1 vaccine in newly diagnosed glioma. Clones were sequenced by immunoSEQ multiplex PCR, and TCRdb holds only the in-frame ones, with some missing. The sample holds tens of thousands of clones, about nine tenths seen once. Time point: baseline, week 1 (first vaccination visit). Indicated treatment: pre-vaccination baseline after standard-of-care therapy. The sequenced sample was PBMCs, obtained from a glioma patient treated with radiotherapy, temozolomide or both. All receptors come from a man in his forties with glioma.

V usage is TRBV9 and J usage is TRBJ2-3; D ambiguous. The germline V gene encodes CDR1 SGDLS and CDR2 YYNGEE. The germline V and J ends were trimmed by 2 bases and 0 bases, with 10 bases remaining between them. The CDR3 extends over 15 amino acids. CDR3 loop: CASSVMGISTDTQYF. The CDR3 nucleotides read TGTGCCAGCAGCGTTATGGGAATTAGCACAGATACGCAGTATTTT.

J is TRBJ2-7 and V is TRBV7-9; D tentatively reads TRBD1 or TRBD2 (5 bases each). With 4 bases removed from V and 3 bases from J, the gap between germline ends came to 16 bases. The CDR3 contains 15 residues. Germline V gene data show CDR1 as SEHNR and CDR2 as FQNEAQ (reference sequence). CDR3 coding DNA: TGTGCCAGCAGCTCCGTCAGGGTGGGGAGCTACGAGCAGTACTTC. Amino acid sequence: CASSSVRVGSYEQYF.

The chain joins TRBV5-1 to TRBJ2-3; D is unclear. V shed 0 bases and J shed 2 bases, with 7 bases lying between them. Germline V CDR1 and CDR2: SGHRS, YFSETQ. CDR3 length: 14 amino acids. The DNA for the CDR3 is TGCGCCAGCAGCTTGGGGCTAAACACAGATACGCAGTATTTT. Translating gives CASSLGLNTDTQYF.

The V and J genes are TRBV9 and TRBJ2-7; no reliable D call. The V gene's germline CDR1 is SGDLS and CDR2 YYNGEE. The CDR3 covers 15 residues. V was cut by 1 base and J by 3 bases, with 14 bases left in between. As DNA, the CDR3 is TGTGCCAGCAGCGTATCCGAAGCCTCGATCTACGAGCAGTACTTC. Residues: CASSVSEASIYEQYF.

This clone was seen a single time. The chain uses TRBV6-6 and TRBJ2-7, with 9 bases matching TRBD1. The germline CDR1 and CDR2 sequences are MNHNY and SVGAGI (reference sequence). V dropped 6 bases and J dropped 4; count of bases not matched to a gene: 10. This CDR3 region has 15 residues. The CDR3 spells CASSRPDRGSYEQYF. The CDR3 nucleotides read TGTGCCAGCAGCCGCCCGGACAGGGGTTCTTACGAGCAGTACTTC.

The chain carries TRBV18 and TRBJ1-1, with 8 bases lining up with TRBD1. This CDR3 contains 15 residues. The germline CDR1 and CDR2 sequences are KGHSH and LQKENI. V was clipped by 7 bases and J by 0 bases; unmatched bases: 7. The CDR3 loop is CASWSRTGLNTEAFF. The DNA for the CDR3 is TGTGCCAGCTGGTCACGGACAGGGTTGAACACTGAAGCTTTCTTT.

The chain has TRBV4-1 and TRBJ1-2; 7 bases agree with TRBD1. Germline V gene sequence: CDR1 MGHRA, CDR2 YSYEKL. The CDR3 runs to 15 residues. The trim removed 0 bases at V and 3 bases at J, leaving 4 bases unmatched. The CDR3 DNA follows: TGCGCCAGCAGCCAAGATAGCAGGGGGGACTATGGCTACACCTTC. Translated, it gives CASSQDSRGDYGYTF.

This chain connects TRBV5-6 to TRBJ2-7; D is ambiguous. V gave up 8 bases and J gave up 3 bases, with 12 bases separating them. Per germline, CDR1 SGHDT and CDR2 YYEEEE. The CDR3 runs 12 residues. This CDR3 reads CARALGIYEQYF. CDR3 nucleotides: TGTGCCAGGGCACTGGGCATCTACGAGCAGTACTTC.

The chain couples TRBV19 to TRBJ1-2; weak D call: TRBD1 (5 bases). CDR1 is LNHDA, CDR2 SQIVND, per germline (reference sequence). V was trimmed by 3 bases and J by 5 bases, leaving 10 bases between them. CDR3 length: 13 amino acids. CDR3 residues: CASSMTRVYGYTF. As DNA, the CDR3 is TGTGCCAGTAGTATGACCAGGGTTTATGGCTACACCTTC.

The CDR3 bases are TGTGCCAGCAGTCTTCCCGGCGGGAGGGCCCACGAGCAGTACTTC. It encodes CASSLPGGRAHEQYF. The genes are TRBV28 and TRBJ2-7; 9 bases match TRBD2. Germline V gives CDR1 MDHEN, CDR2 SYDVKM. Trimming took 5 bases from V and 5 from J; bases not matched to a gene: 10. The CDR3 contains 15 residues.

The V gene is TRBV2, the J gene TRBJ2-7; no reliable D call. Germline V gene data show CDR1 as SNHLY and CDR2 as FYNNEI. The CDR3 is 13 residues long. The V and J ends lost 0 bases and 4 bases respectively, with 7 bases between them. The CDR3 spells CASSEAVGYEQYF. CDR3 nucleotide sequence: TGTGCCAGCAGTGAAGCGGTGGGGTACGAGCAGTACTTC.

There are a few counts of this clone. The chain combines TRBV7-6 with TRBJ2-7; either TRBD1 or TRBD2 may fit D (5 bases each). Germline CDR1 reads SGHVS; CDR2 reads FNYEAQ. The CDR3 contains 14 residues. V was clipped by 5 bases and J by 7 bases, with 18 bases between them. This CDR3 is CASSLLGRVGEQYF. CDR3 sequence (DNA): TGTGCCAGCAGCCTGCTGGGGCGGGTGGGAGAGCAGTACTTC.

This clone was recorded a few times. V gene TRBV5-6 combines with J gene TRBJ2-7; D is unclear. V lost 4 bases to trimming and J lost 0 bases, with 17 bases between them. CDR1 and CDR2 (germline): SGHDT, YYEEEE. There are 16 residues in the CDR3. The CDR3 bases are TGTGCCAGCAGCCCCCCCGGGTGGATTTACTCCTACGAGCAGTACTTC. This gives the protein CASSPPGWIYSYEQYF.

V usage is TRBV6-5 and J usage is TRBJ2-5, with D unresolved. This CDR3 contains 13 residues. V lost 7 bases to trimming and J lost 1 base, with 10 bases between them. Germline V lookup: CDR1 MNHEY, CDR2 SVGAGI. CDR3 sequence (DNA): TGTGCCAGCAACAGCCAGCCCCAAGAGACCCAGTACTTC. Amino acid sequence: CASNSQPQETQYF.

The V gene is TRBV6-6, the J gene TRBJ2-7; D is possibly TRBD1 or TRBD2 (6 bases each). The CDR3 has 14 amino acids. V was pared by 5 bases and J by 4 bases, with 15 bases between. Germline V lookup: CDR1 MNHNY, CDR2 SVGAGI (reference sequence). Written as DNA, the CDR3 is TGTGCCAGCAGTCTCCCCGGGGGCAGGTACGAGCAGTACTTC. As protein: CASSLPGGRYEQYF.

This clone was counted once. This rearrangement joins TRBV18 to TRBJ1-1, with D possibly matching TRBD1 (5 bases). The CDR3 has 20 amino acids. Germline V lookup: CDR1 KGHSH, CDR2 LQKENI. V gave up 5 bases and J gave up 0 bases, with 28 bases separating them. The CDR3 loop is CASSITRQARDAGLNTEAFF. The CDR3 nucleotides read TGTGCCAGCTCAATAACGCGCCAAGCCCGGGACGCTGGCTTGAACACTGAAGCTTTCTTT.

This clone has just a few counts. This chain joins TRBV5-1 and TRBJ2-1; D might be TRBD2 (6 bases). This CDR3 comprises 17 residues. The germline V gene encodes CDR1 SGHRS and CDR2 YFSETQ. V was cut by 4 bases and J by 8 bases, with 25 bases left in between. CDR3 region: CASSPGVRAIIGDEQFF. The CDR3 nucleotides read TGCGCCAGCAGCCCGGGGGTACGGGCGATCATCGGCGATGAGCAGTTCTTC. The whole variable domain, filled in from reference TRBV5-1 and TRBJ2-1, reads KAGVTQTPRYLIKTRGQQVTLSCSPISGHRSVSWYQQTPGQGLQFLFEYFSETQRNKGNFPGRFSGRQFSNSRSEMNVSTLELGDSALYLCASSPGVRAIIGDEQFFGPGTRLTVL.

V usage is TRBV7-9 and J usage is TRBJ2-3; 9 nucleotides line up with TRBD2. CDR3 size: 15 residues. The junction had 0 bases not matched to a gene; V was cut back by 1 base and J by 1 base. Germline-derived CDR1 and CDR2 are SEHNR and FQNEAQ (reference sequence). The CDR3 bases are TGTGCCAGCAGCTTAGGACTAGCGGGCACAGATACGCAGTATTTT. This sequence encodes CASSLGLAGTDTQYF.

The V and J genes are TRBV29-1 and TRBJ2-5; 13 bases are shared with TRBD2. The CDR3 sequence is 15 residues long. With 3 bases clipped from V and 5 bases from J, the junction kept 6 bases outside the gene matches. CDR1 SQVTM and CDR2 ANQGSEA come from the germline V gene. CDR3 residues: CSVDGLAGDRETQYF. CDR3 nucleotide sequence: TGCAGCGTTGACGGACTAGCGGGAGATAGGGAGACCCAGTACTTC.

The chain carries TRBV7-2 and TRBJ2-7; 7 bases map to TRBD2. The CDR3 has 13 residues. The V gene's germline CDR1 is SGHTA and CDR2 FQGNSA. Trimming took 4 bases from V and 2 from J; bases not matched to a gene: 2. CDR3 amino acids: CASSSRGAYEQYF. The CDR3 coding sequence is TGTGCCAGCAGCTCCCGGGGGGCCTACGAGCAGTACTTC.